The 18 T cell receptor beta chains in this list originate from one sample, sequenced in a study of shared clonotypes between healthy human individuals. Some clones are missing from TCRdb's copy, which holds only in-frame ones; the method was immunoSEQ multiplex PCR. Of about 2 million clones in the sample, approximately 94% were seen once. Cells designated naive CD8 were CD45RO-negative and were positively selected for CCR7, with terminally differentiated effector memory CD45RA+ cells excluded. Sequenced input: naive CD8+ T cells sorted from blood. The receptors were gathered from a man between 18 and 29 years old in good health.

CDR3 DNA: TGTGCCAGCAGCGGAAATCCGGGACCAACCTCTGAAGCTTTCTTT. This codes for CASSGNPGPTSEAFF. The V call is TRBV9, the J call TRBJ1-1, with a tentative D call TRBD1 (5 bases). With 3 bases removed from V and 6 bases from J, the gap between germline ends came to 18 bases. This CDR3 comprises 15 residues. The germline V gene encodes CDR1 SGDLS and CDR2 YYNGEE. The whole variable domain, filled in from reference TRBV9 and TRBJ1-1, reads DSGVTQTPKHLITATGQRVTLRCSPRSGDLSVYWYQQSLDQGLQFLIQYYNGEERAKGNILERFSAQQFPDLHSELNLSSLELGDSALYFCASSGNPGPTSEAFFGQGTRLTVV.

Note on this clone: At the DNA level, this CDR3 is encoded by other sequences in the same sample as well. The chain joins TRBV7-9 to TRBJ1-5; 10 positions match TRBD1. Losses at the gene ends were 5 bases for V and 7 bases for J; bases not matched to a gene: 5. This CDR3 has 14 residues. Germline CDR1 is SEHNR and CDR2 is FQNEAQ (reference sequence). The CDR3: CASSLGTGDQPQHF. CDR3 DNA sequence: TGTGCCAGCAGCCTTGGGACAGGGGACCAGCCCCAGCATTTT.

Details on this clone: Distinct nucleotide sequences in the sample also encode this CDR3. The rearrangement joins TRBV30 to TRBJ2-1; 8 positions agree with TRBD1. Germline CDR1 GTSNPN, CDR2 SVGIG (reference sequence). The CDR3 has 12 residues. Unmatched junction bases numbered 0, after V lost 0 bases and J lost 8 bases. The CDR3 protein is CAWSVQGDEQFF. The DNA of the CDR3 is TGTGCCTGGAGTGTACAGGGGGATGAGCAGTTCTTC.

The chain uses TRBV6-1 and TRBJ2-7; D gene unclear. The V end was cut by 1 base, the J end by 3 bases, with 13 bases between. Germline CDR1 and CDR2: MNHNS and SASEGT. The CDR3 sequence is 15 residues long. CDR3 nucleotide sequence: TGTGCCAGCAGTGAAGGGGCAGGAATCTACTACGAGCAGTACTTC. Its translation is CASSEGAGIYYEQYF.

This chain links TRBV6-1 with TRBJ1-2; D possibly corresponds to TRBD1 (5 bases). The germline CDR1 and CDR2 sequences are MNHNS and SASEGT. CDR3 length equals 13 residues. V was trimmed by 5 bases and J by 4 bases, leaving 11 bases between them. The CDR3 sequence: CASSSGTVYGYTF. The CDR3 DNA reads as TGTGCCAGCAGTTCCGGGACGGTCTATGGCTACACCTTC.

This chain connects TRBV6-1 to TRBJ2-7; unclear D gene. CDR1 is MNHNS and CDR2 is SASEGT in the germline V gene. The CDR3 loop spans 13 amino acids. Trimming removed 2 bases at V and 5 bases at J, with 10 bases between. CDR3 coding DNA: TGTGCCAGCAGTGAAAAGGGCATCAACGAGCAGTACTTC. Translation: CASSEKGINEQYF.

The genes are TRBV12-5 and TRBJ2-5; a weak D match, TRBD1 (5 bases). The J call may be faulty, since TRBJ2-7 better matches the DNA end. Germline V gene lookup returns CDR1 LGHNT and CDR2 FRNRAP. This CDR3 comprises 13 residues. The CDR3 sequence is CASGIDSDYEQYF. In nucleotides, the CDR3 is TGTGCTAGTGGGATAGACAGCGACTACGAGCAGTACTTC.

The chain carries TRBV30 and TRBJ1-1; the match to TRBD1 covers 8 bases. This CDR3 region has 14 residues. J lost 1 base, V lost 4 bases, and 5 bases had no gene match. The V gene's germline CDR1 is GTSNPN and CDR2 SVGIG (reference sequence). The CDR3 protein is CAWNTGQGNTEAFF. CDR3 nucleotides: TGTGCCTGGAATACTGGACAGGGGAACACTGAAGCTTTCTTT.

This chain connects TRBV9 to TRBJ2-3, with D possibly matching TRBD2 (5 bases). The CDR3 is made up of 16 amino acids. The V gene lost 3 bases and the J gene lost 0 bases, with 14 bases spanning the gap. Germline-derived CDR1 and CDR2 are SGDLS and YYNGEE. CDR3 sequence reads: CASSAGRASSTDTQYF. The CDR3 region has the DNA TGTGCCAGCAGCGCCGGGCGGGCAAGCAGCACAGATACGCAGTATTTT.

This clone was detected only once. The chain joins TRBV7-3 to TRBJ2-1, with no clear D. The V gene lost 5 bases and the J gene lost 1 base, with 9 bases spanning the gap. CDR1 is SGHTA, CDR2 FQGTGA, per germline. The CDR3 runs to 14 residues. The DNA for the CDR3 is TGTGCCAGCAGCCCAGACGGGTCCTACAATGAGCAGTTCTTC. Translation: CASSPDGSYNEQFF.

A remark on this clone: Other DNA variants within this sample encode the same CDR3. The chain joins TRBV27 to TRBJ2-3; D perhaps matches TRBD2 (6 bases). The CDR3 runs to 14 residues. V lost 4 bases, J lost 1 base, and 9 bases lay in between. The germline V gene encodes CDR1 MNHEY and CDR2 SMNVEV (reference sequence). DNA for the CDR3: TGTGCCAGCAGTTCGGGACTCCGCACAGATACGCAGTATTTT. This sequence encodes CASSSGLRTDTQYF.

The chain recombines TRBV4-1 with TRBJ2-7; 11 positions match TRBD2. With 2 bases clipped from V and 3 bases from J, the junction kept 6 bases outside the gene matches. The CDR3 spans 16 residues. Germline loops: CDR1 MGHRA, CDR2 YSYEKL. DNA of the CDR3: TGCGCCAGCAGCCAACGTGGGGGGACTAGCGGCTACGAGCAGTACTTC. It translates to CASSQRGGTSGYEQYF.

V usage is TRBV28 and J usage is TRBJ2-3; perhaps TRBD1 as D (5 bases). The CDR3 length is 17 residues. V was shortened by 2 bases and J by 1 base, with 16 bases between the two germline ends. Germline V gene sequence: CDR1 MDHEN, CDR2 SYDVKM. In DNA form, the CDR3 reads TGTGCCAGCAGTTTAGTGGCAGGGAAGTGGGGCACAGATACGCAGTATTTT. Translated, it gives CASSLVAGKWGTDTQYF.

Remarks on this clone: Other DNA sequences in this specimen translate into the identical CDR3. V usage is TRBV10-1 and J usage is TRBJ2-3; 8 bases match TRBD2. Germline trimming cut 2 bases from V and 5 bases from J; bases unmatched to any gene: 0. The length of the CDR3 is 13 residues. Germline V gene sequence: CDR1 WNHNN, CDR2 SYGVQD (reference sequence). The CDR3 reads CASSELAGDTQYF. CDR3 DNA sequence: TGCGCCAGCAGTGAGCTAGCGGGAGATACGCAGTATTTT.

The chain recombines TRBV5-1 with TRBJ2-2, with 7 bases lining up with TRBD1. This CDR3 contains 18 residues. Per germline, CDR1 SGHRS and CDR2 YFSETQ. Trimming removed 2 bases from V and 0 bases from J; junction bases left unmatched: 10. DNA for the CDR3: TGCGCCAGCAGCTTCCGGGGCAGGGGGTTCTCGAACACCGGGGAGCTGTTTTTT. Protein sequence: CASSFRGRGFSNTGELFF.

The V gene is TRBV5-4, the J gene TRBJ2-7, with D possibly being TRBD1 (5 bases). The ends were cut back, 4 bases at V and 5 bases at J, with 10 bases in the middle. The CDR3 totals 12 residues. From germline, CDR1 is SGHNT and CDR2 YYREEE (reference sequence). CDR3 coding DNA: TGTGCCAGCAGCCCCGACAGAAACGAGCAGTACTTC. Translated: CASSPDRNEQYF.

The chain uses TRBV30 and TRBJ2-1; TRBD2 matches at 8 bases. Germline V lookup: CDR1 GTSNPN, CDR2 SVGIG (reference sequence). CDR3 length: 16 residues. V lost 2 bases and J lost 5; bases outside the gene matches: 11. CDR3 protein: CAWSKFQAGAHNEQFF. CDR3 DNA sequence: TGTGCCTGGAGTAAGTTTCAAGCGGGAGCACACAATGAGCAGTTCTTC.

This clone was seen a single time. J is TRBJ2-2 and V is TRBV4-1, with 12 bases that match TRBD2. CDR3 length equals 17 residues. V dropped 5 bases and J dropped 2; count of bases not matched to a gene: 6. The germline V gene has CDR1 MGHRA and CDR2 YSYEKL. CDR3 sequence: CASSFETSGRNTGELFF. CDR3 sequence (DNA): TGCGCCAGCAGCTTTGAGACTAGCGGGAGAAACACCGGGGAGCTGTTTTTT.